These T cell receptor beta chains were read from a single sample in a study of T-cell reconstitution after alpha-beta-depleted transplantation in children. Via MiXCR, TCRdb re-called the PCR reads, giving one row per CDR3 protein. The sample contains just under 250,000 distinct CDR3 sequences, around 25% of which appear only once. Sequenced material: PBMCs, taken before TCRalphabeta/CD19-depleted stem cell transplant. These receptors originate from a girl aged 2-15 years with Fanconi anemia, due to receive a stem cell transplant. CDR3s include the opening cysteine and the closing phenylalanine or tryptophan. Each record gives: D gene, CDR3 length, J gene, V gene, clone size, CDR3 DNA, CDR3 protein. D genes are given only for firm matches. Clone size appears in some rows only: once, few, many, or a class for an expanded clone.

>TRBD1|13|TRBJ2-4|TRBV12-3/TRBV12-4|many
TGTGCCAGCAGTTTGAGGGGGCTAAACATTCAGTACTTC
CASSLRGLNIQYF
>TRBD2|15|TRBJ2-3|TRBV12-3/TRBV12-4|.
TGTGCCAGCAGTCCCTCTAGCGGACGGGGAGATACGCAGTATTTT
CASSPSSGRGDTQYF
>.|15|TRBJ2-7|TRBV20-1|.
TGCAGTGCTAGAGAAGGAACGGGAGTCTATTACGAGCAGTACTTC
CSAREGTGVYYEQYF
>.|12|TRBJ2-1|TRBV28|few
TGTGCCAGCAGTTTAGCGGGTCATGAGCAGTTCTTC
CASSLAGHEQFF
>TRBD1|16|TRBJ2-7|TRBV20-1|many
TGCAGTGCTAGACCATTATATCCCCGGGACAGGGCCGAGCAGTACTTC
CSARPLYPRDRAEQYF
>TRBD1|15|TRBJ2-7|TRBV28|.
TGTGCCAGCAGTTTATTGTCTGACAGGGTGTGGGAGCAGTACTTC
CASSLLSDRVWEQYF
>.|14|TRBJ2-7|TRBV12-3/TRBV12-4|many
TGTGCCAGCAGCTCCAACATTAAAAACTACGAGCAGTACTTC
CASSSNIKNYEQYF
>.|13|TRBJ1-6|TRBV20-1|few
TGCAGTGTTCAGGGTGAGAGTAATTCACCCCTCCACTTT
CSVQGESNSPLHF
>TRBD2|17|TRBJ2-3|TRBV20-1|many
TGCAGTGCCAACGGACTAGCGGGGGGAAGGATACGAGATACGCAGTATTTT
CSANGLAGGRIRDTQYF
>TRBD2|14|TRBJ2-1|TRBV20-1|few
TGCAGTGCTAGGGGGACTAGCAGATACAATGAGCAGTTCTTC
CSARGTSRYNEQFF
>.|17|TRBJ2-2|TRBV6-5|few
TGTGCCAGCAGTTACTCTCCTAGACGGACGAACACCGGGGAGCTGTTTTTT
CASSYSPRRTNTGELFF
>.|15|TRBJ2-3|TRBV18|few
TGTGCCAGCTCCGGTGGGGGCCTCGCCGGAGATACGCAGTATTTT
CASSGGGLAGDTQYF